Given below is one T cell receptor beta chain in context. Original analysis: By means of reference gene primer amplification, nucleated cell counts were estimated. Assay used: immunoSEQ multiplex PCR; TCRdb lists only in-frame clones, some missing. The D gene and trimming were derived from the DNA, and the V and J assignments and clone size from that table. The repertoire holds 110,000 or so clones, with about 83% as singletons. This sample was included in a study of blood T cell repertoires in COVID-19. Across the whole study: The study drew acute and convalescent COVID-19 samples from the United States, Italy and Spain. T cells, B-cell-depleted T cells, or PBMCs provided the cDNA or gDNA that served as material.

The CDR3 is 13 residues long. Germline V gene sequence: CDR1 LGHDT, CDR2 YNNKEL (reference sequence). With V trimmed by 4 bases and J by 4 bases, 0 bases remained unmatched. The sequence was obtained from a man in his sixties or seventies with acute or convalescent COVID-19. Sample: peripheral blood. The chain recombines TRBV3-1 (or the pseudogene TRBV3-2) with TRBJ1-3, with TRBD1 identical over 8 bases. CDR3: CASSRDRGNTIYF. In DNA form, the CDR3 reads TGTGCCAGCAGCCGGGACAGGGGAAACACCATATATTTT.